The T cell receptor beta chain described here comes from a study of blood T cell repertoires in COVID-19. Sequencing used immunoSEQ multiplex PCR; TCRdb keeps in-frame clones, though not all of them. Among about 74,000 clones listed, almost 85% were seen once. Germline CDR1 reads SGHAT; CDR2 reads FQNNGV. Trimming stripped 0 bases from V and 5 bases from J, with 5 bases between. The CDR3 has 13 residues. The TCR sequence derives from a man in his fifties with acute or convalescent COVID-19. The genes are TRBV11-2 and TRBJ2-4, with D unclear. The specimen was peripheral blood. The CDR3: CASSLEPENIQYF. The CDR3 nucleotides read TGTGCCAGCAGCTTAGAACCAGAAAACATTCAGTACTTC.